A few counts support the clone carrying this T cell receptor (beta chain). This entry is derived from a study of blood T cells in healthy people across ages. The CDR3 runs to 12 residues. Germline values: CDR1 DFQATT, CDR2 SNEGSKA (reference sequence). V was clipped by 6 bases and J by 4 bases, with 13 bases between them. A sample-barcoded 5' primer and a J-beta primer mix were used in a second PCR of roughly 7 to 11 cycles. In TCRdb, the 5' RACE reads were re-called with MiXCR into one record per CDR3 protein. The profile shows approximately 1.5 million distinct CDR3 sequences, roughly 32% of them singletons.

The sequenced material came from blood. The chain has TRBV20-1 and TRBJ2-7; D not resolved. The source is a woman in her 30s in good health. CDR3 protein: CSAKGWSYEQYF. The CDR3 DNA reads as TGCAGTGCCAAAGGGTGGTCGTACGAGCAGTACTTC.